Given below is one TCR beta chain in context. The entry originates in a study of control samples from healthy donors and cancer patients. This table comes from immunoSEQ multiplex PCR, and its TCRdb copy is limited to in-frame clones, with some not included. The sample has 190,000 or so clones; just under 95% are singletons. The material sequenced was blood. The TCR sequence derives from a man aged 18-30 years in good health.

CDR3 in DNA: TGTGCCAGCAGTTTATCTAGCGGGGTTGGGACCCAGTACTTC. As protein: CASSLSSGVGTQYF. The chain joins TRBV27 to TRBJ2-5; 8 positions agree with TRBD2. The CDR3 contains 14 residues. V lost 0 bases, J lost 7 bases, and 4 bases stayed unmatched. Germline V gene sequence: CDR1 MNHEY, CDR2 SMNVEV (reference sequence).